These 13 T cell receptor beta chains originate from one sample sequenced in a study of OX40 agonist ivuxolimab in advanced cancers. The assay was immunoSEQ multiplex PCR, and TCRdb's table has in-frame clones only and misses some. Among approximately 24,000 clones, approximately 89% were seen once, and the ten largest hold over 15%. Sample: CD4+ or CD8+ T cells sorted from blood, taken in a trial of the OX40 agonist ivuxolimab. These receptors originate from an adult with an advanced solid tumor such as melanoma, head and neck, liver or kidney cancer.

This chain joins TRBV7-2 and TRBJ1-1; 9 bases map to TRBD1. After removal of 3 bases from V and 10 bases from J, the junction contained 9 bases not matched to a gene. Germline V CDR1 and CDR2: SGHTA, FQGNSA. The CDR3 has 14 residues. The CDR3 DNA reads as TGTGCCAGCAGCTTTTCACAGGGGGCAGGCGGAGCTTTCTTT. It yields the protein CASSFSQGAGGAFF.

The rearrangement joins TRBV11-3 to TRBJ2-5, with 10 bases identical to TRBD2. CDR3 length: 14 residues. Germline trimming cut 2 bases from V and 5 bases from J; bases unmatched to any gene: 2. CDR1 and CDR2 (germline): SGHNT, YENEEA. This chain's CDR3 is CASSLNSGRETQYF. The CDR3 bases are TGTGCCAGCAGCTTAAATAGCGGGAGGGAGACCCAGTACTTC.

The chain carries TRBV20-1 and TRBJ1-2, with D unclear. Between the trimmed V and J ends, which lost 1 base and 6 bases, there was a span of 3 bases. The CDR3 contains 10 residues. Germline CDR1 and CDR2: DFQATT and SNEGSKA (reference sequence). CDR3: CSARGDGYTF. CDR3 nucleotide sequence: TGCAGTGCTAGAGGGGATGGCTACACCTTC.

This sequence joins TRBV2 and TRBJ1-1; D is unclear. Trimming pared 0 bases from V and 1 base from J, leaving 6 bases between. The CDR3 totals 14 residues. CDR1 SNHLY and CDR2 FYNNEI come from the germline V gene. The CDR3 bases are TGTGCCAGCAGTGAAGCCCCGGGGAACACTGAAGCTTTCTTT. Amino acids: CASSEAPGNTEAFF.

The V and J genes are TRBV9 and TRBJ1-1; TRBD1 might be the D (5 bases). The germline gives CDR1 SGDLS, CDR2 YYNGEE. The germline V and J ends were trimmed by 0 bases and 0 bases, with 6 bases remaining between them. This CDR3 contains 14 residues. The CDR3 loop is CASSVAGLNTEAFF. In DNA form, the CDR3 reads TGTGCCAGCAGCGTAGCAGGGCTGAACACTGAAGCTTTCTTT.

The CDR3 nucleotides are TGTGCCAGCAGCCTCGGGGCGTCCTACGAGCAGTACTTC. The encoded protein is CASSLGASYEQYF. The J gene is TRBJ2-7, the V gene TRBV11-2; D is tentatively TRBD1 or TRBD2 (5 bases each). The CDR3 length is 13 residues. The V and J ends lost 5 bases and 1 base respectively, with 9 bases between them. The germline CDR1 and CDR2 sequences are SGHAT and FQNNGV.

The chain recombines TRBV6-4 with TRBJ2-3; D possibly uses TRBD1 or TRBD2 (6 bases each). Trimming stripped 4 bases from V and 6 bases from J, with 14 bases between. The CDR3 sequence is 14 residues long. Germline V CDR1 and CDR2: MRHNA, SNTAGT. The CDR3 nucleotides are TGTGCCAGCAGTGCCGGGGGCGATACCGATACGCAGTATTTT. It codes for CASSAGGDTDTQYF.

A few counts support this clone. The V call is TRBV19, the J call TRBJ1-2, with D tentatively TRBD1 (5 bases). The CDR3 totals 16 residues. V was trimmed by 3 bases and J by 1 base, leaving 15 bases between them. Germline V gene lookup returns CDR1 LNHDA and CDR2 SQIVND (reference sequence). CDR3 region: CASSILPGPDNYGYTF. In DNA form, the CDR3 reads TGTGCCAGTAGTATTCTTCCAGGGCCCGATAACTATGGCTACACCTTC.

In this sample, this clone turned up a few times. CDR3 in amino acids: CSVRRFSYNEQFF. CDR3 coding DNA: TGCAGCGTTCGACGTTTCTCCTACAATGAGCAGTTCTTC. The rearrangement uses TRBV29-1 and TRBJ2-1; unclear D gene. V shed 5 bases and J shed 0 bases, with 8 bases lying between them. This CDR3 has 13 amino acids. The germline CDR1 and CDR2 sequences are SQVTM and ANQGSEA.

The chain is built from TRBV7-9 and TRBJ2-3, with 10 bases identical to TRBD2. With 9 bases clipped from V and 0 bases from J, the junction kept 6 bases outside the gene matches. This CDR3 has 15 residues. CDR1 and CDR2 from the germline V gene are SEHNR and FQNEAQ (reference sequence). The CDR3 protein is CASPASGGSTDTQYF. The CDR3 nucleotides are TGTGCCAGTCCTGCTAGCGGGGGAAGCACAGATACGCAGTATTTT.

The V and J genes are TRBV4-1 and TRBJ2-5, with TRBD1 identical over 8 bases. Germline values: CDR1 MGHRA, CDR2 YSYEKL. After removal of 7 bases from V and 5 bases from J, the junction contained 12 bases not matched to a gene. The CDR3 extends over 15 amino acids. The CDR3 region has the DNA TGCGCCAGCACCCCGGGACAGGTAACCGGGGAGACCCAGTACTTC. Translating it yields CASTPGQVTGETQYF.

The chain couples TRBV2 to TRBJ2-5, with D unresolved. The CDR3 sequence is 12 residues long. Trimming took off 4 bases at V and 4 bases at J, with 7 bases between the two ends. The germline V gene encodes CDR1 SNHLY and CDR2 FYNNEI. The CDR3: CASSGTRETQYF. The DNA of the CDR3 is TGTGCCAGCAGTGGGACGCGAGAGACCCAGTACTTC.

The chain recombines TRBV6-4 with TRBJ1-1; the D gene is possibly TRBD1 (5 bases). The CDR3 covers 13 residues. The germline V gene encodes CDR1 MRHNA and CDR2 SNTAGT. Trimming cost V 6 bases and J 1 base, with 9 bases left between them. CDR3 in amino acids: CASSREPNTEAFF. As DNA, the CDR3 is TGTGCCAGCAGCAGGGAGCCGAACACTGAAGCTTTCTTT.